These T cell receptor beta chains were read from a single sample in a study of blood T cell repertoires in COVID-19. TCRdb's copy holds only in-frame clones and misses some; the assay was immunoSEQ multiplex PCR. The sample has 120,000 or so clones, roughly three quarters seen once; the top ten hold 7.9%. Specimen: peripheral blood. These receptors came from a human donor in a cohort sampled during active COVID-19. Both conserved end residues are trimmed from each CDR3.

>TRBV4-1|TRBJ1-2|13
ASSQEGGNHYGYT
>TRBV19|TRBJ1-2|9
ASSNSGGYT
>TRBV30|TRBJ1-2|13
AWSRGQGSDYGYT
>TRBV5-4|TRBJ1-2|12
ASSLQGDFYGYT
>TRBV29-1|TRBJ1-3|10
SAGTAGNTIY
>TRBV5-1|TRBJ2-7|12
ASSLGQGDDEQY
>TRBV7-9|TRBJ2-1|9
ASSLLEEQF
>TRBV19|TRBJ2-7|12
ASSMVTGGYEQY
>TRBV6-1|TRBJ2-7|12
ASSELGRLDEQY
>TRBV12-3/TRBV12-4|TRBJ2-1|10
ASTRGSGEQF
>TRBV7-9|TRBJ2-7|12
ASSLLQGVHEQY
>TRBV3-1/TRBV3-2|TRBJ1-3|14
ASSPYDSTSGNTIY
>TRBV9|TRBJ1-3|12
ASSTGISGNTIY
>TRBV9|TRBJ2-3|14
ASSWGRGGSTDTQY
>TRBV21-1|TRBJ2-1|12
ASKIAGVYNEQF